These T cell receptor beta chains were read from a single sample in a study of shared clonotypes between healthy human individuals. TCRdb's table, derived via immunoSEQ multiplex PCR, lists solely in-frame clones and lacks some. The sample gives about 470,000 clones, about four fifths of which show up once; around 14% is in the top ten. What was sequenced was PBMCs. These receptor sequences come from a woman aged 40 to 50 in good health. Some clones in this sample may be carry-over from other donors' samples. Each CDR3 is given with its conserved first and last residue. The order of the fields is clone size, J gene, D gene, V gene, CDR3 protein, CDR3 DNA. D genes are given only for firm matches. Clone size is shown for a subset of rows, as once, few, many or a class of expanded clone.

clone_size: -
j_call: TRBJ2-1
d_call: -
v_call: TRBV14
cdr3_aa: CASSQDYYNEQFF
cdr3_nt: TGTGCCAGCAGCCAAGATTACTACAATGAGCAGTTCTTC

clone_size: -
j_call: TRBJ2-7
d_call: -
v_call: TRBV9
cdr3_aa: CASSVEQGGTYEQYF
cdr3_nt: TGTGCCAGCAGCGTAGAACAGGGGGGGACCTACGAGCAGTACTTC

clone_size: -
j_call: TRBJ2-3
d_call: -
v_call: TRBV30
cdr3_aa: CAWSALVPSTYDTQYF
cdr3_nt: TGTGCCTGGAGTGCGCTGGTCCCGTCGACCTACGATACGCAGTATTTT

clone_size: -
j_call: TRBJ2-7
d_call: TRBD2
v_call: TRBV18
cdr3_aa: CASSFLAGFNYEQYF
cdr3_nt: TGTGCCAGCTCATTCCTAGCGGGATTCAACTACGAGCAGTACTTC

clone_size: -
j_call: TRBJ1-6
d_call: -
v_call: TRBV27
cdr3_aa: CASSPRQSSSYNSPLHF
cdr3_nt: TGTGCCAGCAGTCCACGACAGTCGAGCTCCTATAATTCACCCCTCCACTTT

clone_size: -
j_call: TRBJ2-2
d_call: -
v_call: TRBV5-6
cdr3_aa: CASSWTDITGELFF
cdr3_nt: TGTGCCAGCAGCTGGACAGATATCACCGGGGAGCTGTTTTTT

clone_size: -
j_call: TRBJ1-1
d_call: -
v_call: TRBV6-6
cdr3_aa: CASSYSRGKNTEAFF
cdr3_nt: TGTGCCAGCAGTTACTCAAGGGGGAAGAACACTGAAGCTTTCTTT

clone_size: -
j_call: TRBJ1-5
d_call: TRBD1
v_call: TRBV28
cdr3_aa: CASSLTGQGVRQPQHF
cdr3_nt: TGTGCCAGCAGTTTAACGGGACAGGGTGTCCGTCAGCCCCAGCATTTT

clone_size: -
j_call: TRBJ1-1
d_call: -
v_call: TRBV6-1
cdr3_aa: CASSEPNTEAFF
cdr3_nt: TGTGCCAGCAGTGAACCGAACACTGAAGCTTTCTTT

clone_size: -
j_call: TRBJ1-2
d_call: -
v_call: TRBV6-1
cdr3_aa: CASSEALRQGFGYTF
cdr3_nt: TGTGCCAGCAGTGAAGCGCTTCGGCAGGGGTTTGGCTACACCTTC

clone_size: -
j_call: TRBJ2-6
d_call: -
v_call: TRBV2
cdr3_aa: CASSERTSGANVLTF
cdr3_nt: TGTGCCAGCAGTGAACGGACCTCTGGGGCCAACGTCCTGACTTTC

clone_size: -
j_call: TRBJ2-7
d_call: -
v_call: TRBV19
cdr3_aa: CASSVGRSSYEQYF
cdr3_nt: TGTGCCAGTAGTGTGGGGAGGAGCTCCTACGAGCAGTACTTC

clone_size: -
j_call: TRBJ1-5
d_call: TRBD1
v_call: TRBV27
cdr3_aa: CASGTGKRPQHF
cdr3_nt: TGTGCCAGCGGGACAGGGAAACGGCCCCAGCATTTT

clone_size: -
j_call: TRBJ1-1
d_call: TRBD1
v_call: TRBV18
cdr3_aa: CASSPATTRDSPEAFF
cdr3_nt: TGTGCCAGCTCACCAGCCACCACCAGGGACAGCCCTGAAGCTTTCTTT

clone_size: -
j_call: TRBJ1-6
d_call: -
v_call: TRBV30
cdr3_aa: CAWSVEGNSPLHF
cdr3_nt: TGTGCCTGGAGTGTAGAGGGAAATTCACCCCTCCACTTT

clone_size: -
j_call: TRBJ2-7
d_call: -
v_call: TRBV7-3
cdr3_aa: CASSSKGGNSYEQYF
cdr3_nt: TGTGCCAGCAGCTCCAAGGGGGGGAACTCCTACGAGCAGTACTTC

clone_size: -
j_call: TRBJ1-2
d_call: TRBD1
v_call: TRBV5-1
cdr3_aa: CASSDPGQGMAGYTF
cdr3_nt: TGCGCCAGCAGCGATCCGGGACAGGGTATGGCAGGCTACACCTTC

clone_size: -
j_call: TRBJ2-1
d_call: -
v_call: TRBV15
cdr3_aa: CATSPTFSYNEQFF
cdr3_nt: TGTGCCACCAGCCCCACGTTCTCCTACAATGAGCAGTTCTTC

clone_size: few
j_call: TRBJ2-1
d_call: TRBD2
v_call: TRBV29-1
cdr3_aa: CSVWFGAAGDEQFF
cdr3_nt: TGCAGCGTCTGGTTCGGAGCGGCGGGAGATGAGCAGTTCTTC

clone_size: -
j_call: TRBJ2-1
d_call: -
v_call: TRBV5-1
cdr3_aa: CASSLAGNSYNEQFF
cdr3_nt: TGCGCCAGCAGCTTGGCGGGGAACTCCTACAATGAGCAGTTCTTC

clone_size: -
j_call: TRBJ2-1
d_call: TRBD2
v_call: TRBV4-3
cdr3_aa: CASTPGLAGGPGVVNEQFF
cdr3_nt: TGCGCCAGCACCCCGGGACTAGCGGGAGGGCCGGGAGTAGTCAATGAGCAGTTCTTC

clone_size: few
j_call: TRBJ2-1
d_call: TRBD1
v_call: TRBV18
cdr3_aa: CASSNRGDEQFF
cdr3_nt: TGTGCCAGCTCAAACAGGGGCGATGAGCAGTTCTTC

clone_size: -
j_call: TRBJ2-7
d_call: TRBD1
v_call: TRBV29-1
cdr3_aa: CSVERGTGDYEQYF
cdr3_nt: TGCAGCGTTGAAAGGGGGACAGGGGACTACGAGCAGTACTTC

clone_size: -
j_call: TRBJ2-7
d_call: -
v_call: TRBV30
cdr3_aa: CAWSGPNEQYF
cdr3_nt: TGTGCCTGGAGTGGACCTAACGAGCAGTACTTC

clone_size: -
j_call: TRBJ2-1
d_call: -
v_call: TRBV28
cdr3_aa: CASSPSNYNEQFF
cdr3_nt: TGTGCCAGCAGTCCCAGCAACTACAATGAGCAGTTCTTC